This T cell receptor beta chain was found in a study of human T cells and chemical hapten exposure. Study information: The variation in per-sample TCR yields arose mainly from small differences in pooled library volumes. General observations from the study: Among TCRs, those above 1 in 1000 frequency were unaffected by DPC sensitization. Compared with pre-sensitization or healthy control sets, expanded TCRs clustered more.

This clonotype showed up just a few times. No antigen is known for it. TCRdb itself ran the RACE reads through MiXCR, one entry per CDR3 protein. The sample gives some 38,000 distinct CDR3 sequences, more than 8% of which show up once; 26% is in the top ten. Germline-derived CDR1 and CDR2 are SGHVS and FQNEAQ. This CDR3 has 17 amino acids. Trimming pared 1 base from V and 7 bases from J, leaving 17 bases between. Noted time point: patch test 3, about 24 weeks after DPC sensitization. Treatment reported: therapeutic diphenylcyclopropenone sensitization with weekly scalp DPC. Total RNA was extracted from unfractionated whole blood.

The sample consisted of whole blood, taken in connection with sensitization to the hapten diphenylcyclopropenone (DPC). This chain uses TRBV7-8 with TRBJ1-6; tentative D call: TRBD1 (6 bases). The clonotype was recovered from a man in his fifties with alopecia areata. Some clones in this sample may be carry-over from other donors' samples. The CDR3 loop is CASSLGGGIGGNSPLHF. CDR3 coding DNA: TGTGCCAGCAGCTTAGGTGGAGGGATTGGGGGCAATTCACCCCTCCACTTT.